This TCR beta chain is drawn from a study of Ad26.COV2.S vaccination and SARS-CoV-2 variants. The junction had 5 bases not matched to a gene; V was cut back by 1 base and J by 6 bases. From germline, CDR1 is SGDLS and CDR2 YYNGEE. The length of the CDR3 is 16 residues. The repertoire was sequenced with immunoSEQ multiplex PCR; TCRdb's copy has only in-frame clones and lacks some. This sample carries approximately 300,000 clones, 70% to 90% of them seen once, and the ten largest clones take under 2.5%. The treatment: roughly 19 received Ad26.COV2.S at low or high dose, single or two shots; about five received placebo; per-sample allocation not given. The investigators took samples on day 63 after the first vaccine or placebo injection. An adult aged 18-55 years in Boston served as the donor.

This TCR was sampled from a person between 18 and 65 years old who received the Ad26.COV2.S COVID-19 vaccine or a placebo. The chain employs TRBV9 and TRBJ2-1, with 12 nucleotides matching TRBD2. This specimen was peripheral blood, taken in a trial of Ad26.COV2.S vaccine versus placebo. The CDR3 sequence is CASSVQLAGGSNEQFF. CDR3 DNA: TGTGCCAGCAGCGTACAACTAGCGGGGGGTAGCAATGAGCAGTTCTTC. Full variable domain (rest looked up from reference TRBV9 and TRBJ2-1): DSGVTQTPKHLITATGQRVTLRCSPRSGDLSVYWYQQSLDQGLQFLIQYYNGEERAKGNILERFSAQQFPDLHSELNLSSLELGDSALYFCASSVQLAGGSNEQFFGPGTRLTVL.